This T cell receptor beta chain is drawn from a study of shared clonotypes between healthy human individuals. Data came from immunoSEQ multiplex PCR; TCRdb stores just in-frame clones and leaves some out. Of about 2.4 million clones listed, 93% are singletons. With regard to this clone: Other DNA sequences within the sample encode an identical CDR3.

The length of the CDR3 is 11 residues. Germline lookup yields CDR1 MDHEN and CDR2 SYDVKM. Trimming cost V 6 bases and J 3 bases, with 3 bases left between them. CD4+ cells were split into CD45RA+ naive and CD45RA-negative memory subsets. Source material: naive CD4+ T cells from PBMCs. The subset here: CD45RA+ positively selected. The TCR originated in a man younger than 30 in good health. Some clones in this sample may be carry-over from other donors' samples. V is TRBV28 and J is TRBJ1-5; no firm D call. Written as DNA, the CDR3 is TGTGCCAGCAGCATCAATCAGCCCCAGCATTTT. This codes for CASSINQPQHF.